Below, 6 T cell receptor beta chains from the same sample are listed, as sequenced in a study of cytomegalovirus exposure and HLA in healthy donors. Vbeta (60) and Jbeta (13) primers were used in the PCR. Sequencing used immunoSEQ multiplex PCR; TCRdb keeps in-frame clones, though not all of them. The profile shows about 160,000 clones, 70% to 80% of them singletons. The specimen was PBMCs. Source of these receptors: a woman aged 45-65 years in good health and CMV-seronegative.

V gene TRBV2 combines with J gene TRBJ2-1, with 14 bases lining up with TRBD2. The CDR3 runs 15 residues. J was trimmed by 6 bases and V by 7 bases; bases with no gene match: 5. Germline V gene data show CDR1 as SNHLY and CDR2 as FYNNEI. The CDR3 loop reads CASIGGLAGVNEQFF. CDR3 bases: TGTGCCAGCATTGGGGGACTAGCGGGAGTCAATGAGCAGTTCTTC.

This clone showed up just once. The CDR3 coding sequence is TGTGCCAGCAGCATTTTCGCCGGGACAGGGATTACGAATGAGCAGTTCTTC. This codes for CASSIFAGTGITNEQFF. The rearrangement links TRBV13 to TRBJ2-1; 9 nucleotides line up with TRBD1. The V gene end was trimmed by 5 bases and the J gene end by 7 bases; junction bases not matched to a gene: 15. Germline CDR1 reads PRHDT; CDR2 reads FYEKMQ (reference sequence). The CDR3 spans 17 residues.

The chain employs TRBV11-2 and TRBJ2-5; weak D call: TRBD1 (5 bases). Germline V gene sequence: CDR1 SGHAT, CDR2 FQNNGV. Trimming stripped 4 bases from V and 2 bases from J, with 11 bases between. The CDR3 has 14 amino acids. This chain's CDR3 is CASSSQVFQETQYF. Written as DNA, the CDR3 is TGTGCCAGCAGCTCACAGGTTTTTCAAGAGACCCAGTACTTC.

The chain has TRBV27 and TRBJ2-6; 8 bases match TRBD1. Trimming took 2 bases from V and 0 from J; bases not matched to a gene: 3. The CDR3 covers 17 residues. CDR1 MNHEY and CDR2 SMNVEV come from the germline V gene (reference sequence). Here the CDR3 reads CASSLGTGTSGANVLTF. In nucleotides, the CDR3 is TGTGCCAGCAGTTTAGGGACAGGCACCTCTGGGGCCAACGTCCTGACTTTC. Drawing the rest from reference TRBV27 and TRBJ2-6, the complete variable domain is EAQVTQNPRYLITVTGKKLTVTCSQNMNHEYMSWYRQDPGLGLRQIYYSMNVEVTDKGDVPEGYKVSRKEKRNFPLILESPSPNQTSLYFCASSLGTGTSGANVLTFGAGSRLTVL.

This clone was detected a few times. The V gene is TRBV19, the J gene TRBJ1-6; TRBD1 matches at 8 bases. The CDR3 has 15 amino acids. CDR1 and CDR2 from the germline V gene are LNHDA and SQIVND (reference sequence). V lost 7 bases, J lost 6 bases, and 8 bases stayed unmatched. CDR3: CASTQGAHGNSPLHF. In nucleotides, the CDR3 is TGTGCCAGTACCCAGGGGGCGCACGGTAATTCACCCCTCCACTTT.

Concerning this clone: One junction end does not reproduce the germline sequence, and a read error may be involved. The identical CDR3 is also encoded by other nucleotide sequences in the sample. The V and J genes are TRBV10-3 and TRBJ1-2, with D uncertain. CDR1 is ENHRY and CDR2 is SYGVKD in the germline V gene. The CDR3 runs to 13 residues. CDR3 sequence (DNA): TGCGCCATCATGTCTTCCCTCGACTATGGCTACACCTTC. This sequence encodes CAIMSSLDYGYTF.